This T cell receptor (beta chain) was recovered during a study of T cell changes during pregnancy in multiple sclerosis. This clone is deemed medium-sized (0.01 to 0.1%). The table came from immunoSEQ multiplex PCR; TCRdb's copy has only in-frame clones and leaves some out. The sample carries just over 30,000 clones, roughly 87% recorded once. V shed 3 bases, J shed 4 bases, and the junction held 5 bases outside the gene matches. Germline assignment: CDR1 MRHNA and CDR2 SNTAGT. This CDR3 contains 15 residues. This clonotype was obtained from a female donor with multiple sclerosis, enrolled in a pregnancy study. The chain carries TRBV6-4 and TRBJ2-3; 9 nucleotides match TRBD1. The sample in question was CD8+ T cells from peripheral blood mononuclear cells, obtained in the first trimester of pregnancy. The CDR3 loop reads CASSETGGRADTQYF. CDR3 nucleotide sequence: TGTGCCAGCAGTGAAACAGGGGGCCGGGCAGATACGCAGTATTTT.